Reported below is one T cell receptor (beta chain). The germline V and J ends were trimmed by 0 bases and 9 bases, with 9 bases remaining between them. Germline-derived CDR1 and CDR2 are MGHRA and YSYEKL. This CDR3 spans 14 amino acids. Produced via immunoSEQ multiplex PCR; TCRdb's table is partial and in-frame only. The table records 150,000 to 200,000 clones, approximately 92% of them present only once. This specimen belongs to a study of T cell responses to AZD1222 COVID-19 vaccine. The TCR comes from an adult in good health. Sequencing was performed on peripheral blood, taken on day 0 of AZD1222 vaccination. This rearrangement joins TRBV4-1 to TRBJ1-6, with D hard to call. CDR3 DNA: TGCGCCAGCAGCCAAGAAGAGACAATTTCACCCCTCCACTTT. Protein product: CASSQEETISPLHF.